The clone carrying this T cell receptor beta chain was seen many times. Its target is not known. Time point noted: pre-sensitization, week 0. Stated treatment: therapeutic diphenylcyclopropenone sensitization with weekly scalp DPC. The entry originates in a study of human T cells and chemical hapten exposure. On the study more broadly: Patch testing placed 0.01% DPC on the upper back, with readings at 6 days. Study results and caveats: Expanded TCRs were compared with controls, and the expanded TCRs formed significantly more large CDR3 similarity clusters. Sensitizing with DPC caused no change in TCRs above 1 in 1000 frequency.

This CDR3 region has 16 residues. V lost 4 bases and J lost 2, with 18 bases in between. Germline values: CDR1 SGHRS, CDR2 YFSETQ. TCRdb fed the RACE reads into MiXCR, producing one record per CDR3 protein. The sample shows over 300,000 distinct CDR3 sequences, 5% to 6.5% of them seen only once. The starting material was whole blood, obtained in connection with sensitization to the hapten diphenylcyclopropenone (DPC). The rearrangement links TRBV5-1 to TRBJ2-5; possibly TRBD1 or TRBD2 for D (5 bases each). The TCR sequence derives from a woman in her forties or fifties with alopecia areata. Some clones in this sample may be carry-over from other donors' samples. CDR3 sequence: CASSRTEGRKQETQYF. The DNA for the CDR3 is TGCGCCAGCAGCCGGACCGAGGGACGTAAGCAAGAGACCCAGTACTTC.